The T cell receptor beta chain under discussion was sequenced for a study of blood T cell repertoires in COVID-19. Looking at the study overall: Acute-phase and convalescent COVID-19 samples originated in the United States, Italy and Spain. The cDNA or gDNA used as material had been derived from T cells, B-cell-depleted T cells, or PBMCs.

Original processing methods: Estimates of nucleated cell counts were drawn from the amplification of reference gene primers. The data were produced by immunoSEQ multiplex PCR, yet TCRdb's version contains in-frame clones alone and is incomplete. V, J and clone size are taken as reported in that table, and D and trimming were inferred from the DNA itself. The sample has 400,000 to 450,000 clones; around 91% are singletons. The CDR3 totals 17 residues. Germline V gene sequence: CDR1 SGDLS, CDR2 YYNGEE. V was cut by 4 bases and J by 0 bases, with 14 bases left in between. The J gene is TRBJ1-6, the V gene TRBV9; D might be TRBD1 (6 bases). This TCR was sampled from a woman aged 40 to 55 with COVID-19, enrolled during active disease. Sequencing was carried out using peripheral blood. The chain's CDR3 is CASSRQVLSSYNSPLHF. For the CDR3, the DNA is TGTGCCAGCAGCAGACAGGTATTAAGCTCCTATAATTCACCCCTCCACTTT.